This T cell receptor beta chain was identified during a study of cytomegalovirus exposure and HLA in healthy donors. Whole-study results and caveats: In a later analysis, donors in an Asian-associated ancestry cluster reportedly had fewer N-insertions in productive TCRs than the cohort mean. When presence/absence was analysed, sequencing depth was taken to be roughly uniform across donors. In vitro experiments confirmed that three CMV-associated chains were specific for CMV antigens.

Donors counted as nominally healthy when sampled, yet unrecorded immune exposures were likely. The PCR made use of 60 Vbeta and 13 Jbeta primers. Profiled with immunoSEQ multiplex PCR; TCRdb holds only in-frame clones, not every one. The table lists 100,000 to 150,000 clones, 75% to 85% of them singletons. Trimming removed 1 base from V and 8 bases from J; junction bases left unmatched: 8. This CDR3 comprises 14 residues. Germline V gene data show CDR1 as SQVTM and CDR2 as ANQGSEA. A note on this clone: Its antigen is as yet unknown.

This chain joins TRBV29-1 and TRBJ2-7, with TRBD1 matching over 10 bases. This clonotype originated in a woman between 40 and 50 years old in good health and CMV-seronegative. Sequencing was done on a sample of PBMCs. The CDR3 loop reads CSVEARDRGVQQYF. DNA of the CDR3: TGCAGCGTTGAAGCCCGGGACAGGGGAGTCCAGCAGTACTTC.